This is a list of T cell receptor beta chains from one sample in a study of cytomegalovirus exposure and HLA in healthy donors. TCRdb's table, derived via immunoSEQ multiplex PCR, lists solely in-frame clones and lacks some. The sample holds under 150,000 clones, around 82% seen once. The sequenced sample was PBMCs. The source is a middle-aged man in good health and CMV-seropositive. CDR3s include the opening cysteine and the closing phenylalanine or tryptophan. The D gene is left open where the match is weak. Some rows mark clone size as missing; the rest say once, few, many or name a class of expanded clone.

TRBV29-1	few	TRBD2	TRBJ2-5	TGCAGCGTTCGAGCTCTGCGGGGGGAAGAGACCCAGTACTTC	CSVRALRGEETQYF
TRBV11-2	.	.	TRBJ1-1	TGTGCCAGCAGCCCGGGATTGGGAAACACTGAAGCTTTCTTT	CASSPGLGNTEAFF
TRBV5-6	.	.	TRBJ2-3	TGTGCCAGCAGCTTGGTTGAGGGTACAGATACGCAGTATTTT	CASSLVEGTDTQYF
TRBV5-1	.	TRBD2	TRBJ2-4	TGCGCCAGCAGCCCAAGCGGGGTCCACAAAAACATTCAGTACTTC	CASSPSGVHKNIQYF
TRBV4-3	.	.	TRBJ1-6	TGCGCCAGCAGCCAAGATGGACAGCAAAATTCACCCCTCCACTTT	CASSQDGQQNSPLHF
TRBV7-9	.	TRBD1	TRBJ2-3	TGTGCCAGCAGCCCACAGGGGGTGACAGATACGCAGTATTTT	CASSPQGVTDTQYF
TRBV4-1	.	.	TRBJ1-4	TGCGCCAGCAGCGACAGGTTTAATGAAAAACTGTTTTTT	CASSDRFNEKLFF
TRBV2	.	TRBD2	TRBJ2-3	TGTGCCAGCAGGCCGACTAGCGGGAGCACAGATACGCAGTATTTT	CASRPTSGSTDTQYF
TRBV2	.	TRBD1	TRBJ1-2	TGTGCCAGCAGGGAGACAGGGGGAATCTCTGGCTACACCTTC	CASRETGGISGYTF
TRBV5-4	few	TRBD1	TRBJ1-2	TGTGCCAGCAGAGCCGGGACAGGGCACCAATCAACCTATGGCTACACCTTC	CASRAGTGHQSTYGYTF
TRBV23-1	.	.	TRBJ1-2	TGCGCCAGCAGTCCCAAAAGAGCAGGCTATGGCTACACCTTC	CASSPKRAGYGYTF
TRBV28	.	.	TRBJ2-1	TGTGCCAGCAGATCATCGGGACTCCGGGAGTTCTTC	CASRSSGLREFF
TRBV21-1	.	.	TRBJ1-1	TGTGCCAGCAGGTACCGGCGACAGGGGGATCTTAACACTGAAGCTTTCTTT	CASRYRRQGDLNTEAFF
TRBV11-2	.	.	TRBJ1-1	TGTGCCAGCAGCTTAGTCGGTTATAAAGGGGGAACTGAAGCTTTCTTT	CASSLVGYKGGTEAFF
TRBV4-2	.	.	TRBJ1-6	TGTGCCAGCAGCCAAGATCAGGCGTATTCACCCCTCCACTTT	CASSQDQAYSPLHF
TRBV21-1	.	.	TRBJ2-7	TGTGCCAGCAGCAAAAGGGGGACTAACTCCTACGAGCAGTACTTC	CASSKRGTNSYEQYF
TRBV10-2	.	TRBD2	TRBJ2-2	TGCGCCAGCAGTGGACTAGCGGGAGGTGGGACCGGGGAGCTGTTTTTT	CASSGLAGGGTGELFF
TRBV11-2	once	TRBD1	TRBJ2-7	TGTGCCAGCAGCTTTATAACAGGGGCCTCCGAGCAGTACTTC	CASSFITGASEQYF
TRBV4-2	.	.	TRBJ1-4	TGTGCCAGCAGCAAGTGGGCGGGGGGTGAAAAACTGTTTTTT	CASSKWAGGEKLFF
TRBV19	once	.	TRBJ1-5	TGTGCCAGTAGGGGTGACATTATGATGGGCAATCAGCCCCAGCATTTT	CASRGDIMMGNQPQHF
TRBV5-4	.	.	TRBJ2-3	TGTGCCAGCAGGGGGGGACAGATCAGTACGCAGTATTTT	CASRGGQISTQYF
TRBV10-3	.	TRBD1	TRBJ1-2	TGTGCCATCAGTGAGCAATGGACAGGGGAGGGCTACACCTTC	CAISEQWTGEGYTF
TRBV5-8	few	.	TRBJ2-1	TGTGCCAGCAGCTACTTTCTTCAGATGAGCGCCTACAATGAGCAGTTCTTC	CASSYFLQMSAYNEQFF
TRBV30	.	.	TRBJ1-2	TGTGCCTGGAGTAAGGGGTGGACTAACTATGGCTACACCTTC	CAWSKGWTNYGYTF
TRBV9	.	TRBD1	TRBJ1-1	TGTGCCAGCAGCGCCGGACAGGCGAACACTGAAGCTTTCTTT	CASSAGQANTEAFF
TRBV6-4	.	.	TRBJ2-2	TGTGCCAGCAGTCGTTTTGCAGCACAGGGATCTAACACCGGGGAGCTGTTTTTT	CASSRFAAQGSNTGELFF
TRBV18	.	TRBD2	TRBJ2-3	TGTGCCAGCTCACCAACCCGCGGGAGGGCCCCAGATACGCAGTATTTT	CASSPTRGRAPDTQYF
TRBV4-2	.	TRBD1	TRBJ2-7	TGTGCCAGCAGCCAAGGACAGGGGTACTACGAGCAGTACTTC	CASSQGQGYYEQYF
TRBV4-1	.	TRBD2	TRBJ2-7	TGCGCCAGCAGCCAAGGACTAGCGGGTTACTACGAGCAGTACTTC	CASSQGLAGYYEQYF
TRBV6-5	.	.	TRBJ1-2	TGTGCCAGCAGCCATCCAGGCCTTCGGGGCTATGGCTACACCTTC	CASSHPGLRGYGYTF
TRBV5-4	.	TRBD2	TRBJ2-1	TGTGCCAGCAGCTTTGGGCTAGCGGGAGTCAATGAGCAGTTCTTC	CASSFGLAGVNEQFF
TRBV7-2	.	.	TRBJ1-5	TGTGCCAGCAGCTCACCCTCCCGGGGAAGGAATCAGCCCCAGCATTTT	CASSSPSRGRNQPQHF
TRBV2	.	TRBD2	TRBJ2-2	TGTGCCAGCAGTCACTTGAGCGGACTAGCAGGGAACACCGGGGAGCTGTTTTTT	CASSHLSGLAGNTGELFF
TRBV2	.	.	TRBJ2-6	TGTGCCAGCAGCCTACCGAGACTCTCTGGGGCCAACGTCCTGACTTTC	CASSLPRLSGANVLTF
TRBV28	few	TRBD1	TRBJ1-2	TGTGCCAGCAGCCCCGGGACAGGGGGCGCGTGGGGCTACACCTTC	CASSPGTGGAWGYTF
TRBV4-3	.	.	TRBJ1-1	TGCGCCAGCAGCCAAGATCTTAACACTGAAGCTTTCTTT	CASSQDLNTEAFF
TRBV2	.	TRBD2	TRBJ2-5	TGTGCCAGCAGTGACCCGGGACTAGCGGTTAGTGAGACCCAGTACTTC	CASSDPGLAVSETQYF
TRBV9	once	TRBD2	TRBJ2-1	TGTGCCAGCAGCGGACGCGGGACTAGCGTATCTGAGCAGTTCTTC	CASSGRGTSVSEQFF
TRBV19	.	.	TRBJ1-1	TGTGCCAGTAGTACCGCTATGAACACTGAAGCTTTCTTT	CASSTAMNTEAFF